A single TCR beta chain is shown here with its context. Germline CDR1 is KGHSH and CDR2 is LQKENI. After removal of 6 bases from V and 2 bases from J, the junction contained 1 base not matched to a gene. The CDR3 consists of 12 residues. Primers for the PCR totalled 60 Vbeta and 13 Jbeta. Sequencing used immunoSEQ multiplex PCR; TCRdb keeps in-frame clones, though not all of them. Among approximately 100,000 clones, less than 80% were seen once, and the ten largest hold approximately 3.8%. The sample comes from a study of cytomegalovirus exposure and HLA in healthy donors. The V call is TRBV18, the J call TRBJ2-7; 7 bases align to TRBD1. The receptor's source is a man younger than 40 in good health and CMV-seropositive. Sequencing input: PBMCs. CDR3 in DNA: TGTGCCAGCTCCGGACAGGCCTACGAGCAGTACTTC. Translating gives CASSGQAYEQYF. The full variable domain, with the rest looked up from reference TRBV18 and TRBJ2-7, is NAGVMQNPRHLVRRRGQEARLRCSPMKGHSHVYWYRQLPEEGLKFMVYLQKENIIDESGMPKERFSAEFPKEGPSILRIQQVVRGDSAAYFCASSGQAYEQYFGPGTRLTVT.